The clone carrying this T cell receptor (beta chain) was seen just once. What it binds is not known. This entry comes from a study of cytomegalovirus exposure and HLA in healthy donors. Study results and limitations: Researchers reportedly found TCR beta sequences accurately predicted most subjects' HLA-A and HLA-B alleles. As a later analysis revealed, the rate of TCR association differed by HLA locus, with DRB1 most and HLA-C fewest.

CDR1 is SGHTA and CDR2 is FQGNSA in the germline V gene. Trimming removed 6 bases from V and 8 bases from J, with 28 bases in between. This CDR3 contains 17 residues. Primers for the PCR totalled 60 Vbeta and 13 Jbeta. Sequencing used immunoSEQ multiplex PCR; TCRdb keeps in-frame clones, though not all of them. The sample lists 150,000 or so clones, roughly four fifths occurring once. The chain uses TRBV7-2 and TRBJ1-2; D uncertain. Material for sequencing was PBMCs. The TCR was taken from a female donor in good health and CMV-seronegative. Here the CDR3 reads CASRDGGSRRAQPGYTF. Here the CDR3 DNA reads TGTGCCAGCAGGGACGGAGGCTCGAGACGGGCCCAGCCGGGCTACACCTTC.